This T cell receptor (beta chain) is drawn from a study of cytomegalovirus exposure and HLA in healthy donors. Points on this clone: The antigen is unknown.

The CDR3 has 13 residues. V dropped 7 bases and J dropped 7 bases, with 14 bases sitting between them. The study ran its PCR with 60 Vbeta and 13 Jbeta primers. Clones were read by immunoSEQ multiplex PCR, and TCRdb kept only the in-frame ones, dropping some. The repertoire holds about 89,000 clones, with 85% as singletons. The study's findings and limits: In a later analysis, parvovirus B19, influenza, CMV and Epstein-Barr virus appeared linked to several top co-occurrence clusters. Among the CMV-associated chains, a few were confirmed in vitro as specific for CMV antigens.

V gene TRBV23-1 combines with J gene TRBJ1-5; D ambiguous. TRBV23-1 is designated an ORF whose function remains uncertain. The sequenced sample was PBMCs. This clonotype originated in a man between 35 and 55 years old in good health and CMV-seropositive. CDR3 in amino acids: CASIKVSEQPQHF. CDR3 bases: TGCGCCAGCATCAAAGTTAGCGAACAGCCCCAGCATTTT.